Presented here are 21 T cell receptor beta chains from one specimen sequenced in a study of OX40 agonist ivuxolimab in advanced cancers. Library prep was done by the immunoSEQ multiplex PCR assay. TCRdb took this table from immuneACCESS and kept in-frame rearrangements with V and J called. Such tables lack part of the clones; where checked against another copy, unresolved V genes explain under half of the gap, and the rest is unexplained. The sample table holds about 70,000 clones, of which 80% to 90% were seen once. Clones ranked in the top ten supply under 1.2% of the sample. Source: CD4+ or CD8+ T cells sorted from blood, taken in a trial of the OX40 agonist ivuxolimab. These receptors all stem from an adult with an advanced solid tumor such as melanoma, head and neck, liver or kidney cancer.

This clone has a handful of counts. The rearrangement uses TRBV19 and TRBJ1-2; TRBD1 matches 8 bases. Germline V gene lookup returns CDR1 LNHDA and CDR2 SQIVND (reference sequence). The CDR3 runs 15 residues. The junction had 8 bases not matched to a gene; V was cut back by 4 bases and J by 4 bases. The DNA of the CDR3 is TGTGCCAGTAGTAGGGACAGGAGTAATGCCTATGGCTACACCTTC. Protein sequence: CASSRDRSNAYGYTF.

The chain is built from TRBV12-5 and TRBJ2-6; D is unresolved. The CDR3 runs 10 residues. V shed 4 bases and J shed 12 bases, with 4 bases lying between them. The germline V gene encodes CDR1 LGHNT and CDR2 FRNRAP. CDR3 sequence reads: CASGSGVLTF. For the CDR3, the DNA is TGTGCTAGTGGTTCCGGCGTCCTGACTTTC.

This chain connects TRBV5-1 to TRBJ1-1; no definite D call. V was trimmed by 3 bases and J by 4 bases, leaving 7 bases between them. Germline loops: CDR1 SGHRS, CDR2 YFSETQ. The CDR3 consists of 12 residues. CDR3 sequence reads: CASSSEGTEAFF. In DNA form, the CDR3 reads TGCGCCAGCAGCTCCGAGGGCACTGAAGCTTTCTTT.

The chain joins TRBV18 to TRBJ1-2; no reliable D call. Germline CDR1 KGHSH, CDR2 LQKENI. This CDR3 has 15 residues. Trimming took off 2 bases at V and 4 bases at J, with 14 bases between the two ends. In DNA, the CDR3 is TGTGCCAGCTCACCAGAGTCTAACCCCTCCTATGGCTACACCTTC. This encodes CASSPESNPSYGYTF.

The chain has TRBV28 and TRBJ1-2, with 10 nucleotides matching TRBD1. This CDR3 region has 15 residues. V lost 7 bases and J lost 0; bases outside the gene matches: 5. Germline CDR1 MDHEN, CDR2 SYDVKM. CDR3 nucleotide sequence: TGTGCCAGCATGAGGACAGGGGGTTCTAACTATGGCTACACCTTC. It translates to CASMRTGGSNYGYTF.

The V call is TRBV18, the J call TRBJ2-5, with TRBD2 matching 15 bases. Trimming at V came to 3 bases and at J to 5 bases, leaving 7 bases not matched to a gene. Looked up from germline, CDR1 is KGHSH and CDR2 is LQKENI. CDR3 size: 17 residues. CDR3 sequence (DNA): TGTGCCAGCTCACCCGGACTAGCGGGGGGGAACGGTGAGACCCAGTACTTC. Translated: CASSPGLAGGNGETQYF.

This chain links TRBV14 with TRBJ2-1; possibly TRBD2 for D (6 bases). Germline V gene lookup returns CDR1 SGHDN and CDR2 FVKESK. Trimming shortened V by 4 bases and J by 7 bases, and 23 bases separated the two germline ends. The CDR3 sequence is 17 residues long. As DNA, the CDR3 is TGTGCCAGCAGCCGACGACGCGATAGAGGAGGGGTTAATGAGCAGTTCTTC. It specifies CASSRRRDRGGVNEQFF.

The rearrangement joins TRBV18 to TRBJ1-1, with a weak D call TRBD1 (5 bases). Germline V CDR1 and CDR2: KGHSH, LQKENI. The V gene lost 6 bases and the J gene lost 1 base, with 21 bases spanning the gap. The CDR3 extends over 17 amino acids. CDR3 sequence: CASSQRQGQVGNTEAFF. The DNA for the CDR3 is TGTGCCAGCTCCCAGCGCCAGGGCCAAGTTGGGAACACTGAAGCTTTCTTT.

The genes are TRBV4-2 and TRBJ2-3; no reliable D call. In germline, CDR1 is LGHNA, CDR2 YNFKEQ. This CDR3 has 12 residues. The V end was cut by 7 bases, the J end by 4 bases, with 9 bases between. The CDR3 DNA sequence: TGTGCCAGCAAAGGAGCCGCAGATACGCAGTATTTT. Amino acids: CASKGAADTQYF.

The chain carries TRBV30 and TRBJ1-1; D gene uncertain. CDR3 size: 12 residues. The V gene lost 5 bases and the J gene lost 8 bases, with 15 bases spanning the gap. Per the germline V gene, CDR1 is GTSNPN and CDR2 is SVGIG (reference sequence). The CDR3 DNA reads as TGTGCCTGGGGGAACCATGCATCAGAAGCTTTCTTT. Translating it yields CAWGNHASEAFF.

The chain recombines TRBV7-8 with TRBJ2-1; 12 nucleotides align to TRBD2. The CDR3 has 14 residues. J was trimmed by 9 bases and V by 4 bases; bases with no gene match: 4. Germline CDR1 is SGHVS and CDR2 is FQNEAQ. The CDR3 bases are TGTGCCAGCAGCTCCCTAGCGGGGGGGTTTGAGCAGTTCTTC. Translating it yields CASSSLAGGFEQFF.

The V gene is TRBV5-4, the J gene TRBJ1-3; TRBD1 agrees at 7 bases. CDR1 is SGHNT and CDR2 is YYREEE in the germline V gene (reference sequence). V was pared by 3 bases and J by 0 bases, with 9 bases of the junction left unmatched. This CDR3 spans 17 amino acids. CDR3 in DNA: TGTGCCAGCAGCTCGGACCCGGGACAGATCTCTGGAAACACCATATATTTT. It codes for CASSSDPGQISGNTIYF.

The chain is built from TRBV7-6 and TRBJ2-3; the D is unclear. CDR1 SGHVS and CDR2 FNYEAQ come from the germline V gene. Trimming left V 5 bases short and J 3 bases short, with 15 bases between. The CDR3 has 15 amino acids. The CDR3 loop is CASSPSKAGTDTQYF. The CDR3 DNA follows: TGTGCCAGCAGCCCCTCCAAGGCCGGAACAGATACGCAGTATTTT.

A few counts support this clone. The gene calls are TRBV6-1 and TRBJ2-1; 12 bases are shared with TRBD2. Unmatched junction bases numbered 2, after V lost 8 bases and J lost 3 bases. The germline V gene encodes CDR1 MNHNS and CDR2 SASEGT. The length of the CDR3 is 14 residues. In DNA form, the CDR3 reads TGTGCCAGCCTAGCGGGGGGGATCTACAATGAGCAGTTCTTC. As protein: CASLAGGIYNEQFF.

This clone was counted once. The rearrangement uses TRBV5-4 and TRBJ1-1; no reliable D call. V shed 0 bases and J shed 2 bases, with 8 bases lying between them. In germline, CDR1 is SGHNT, CDR2 YYREEE (reference sequence). CDR3 length: 14 amino acids. This chain's CDR3 is CASSLERQNTEAFF. The CDR3 DNA sequence: TGTGCCAGCAGCTTGGAACGACAAAACACTGAAGCTTTCTTT.

The V call is TRBV9, the J call TRBJ2-7, with 10 bases that match TRBD1. Germline CDR1 SGDLS, CDR2 YYNGEE. The CDR3 extends over 15 amino acids. V was clipped by 3 bases and J by 7 bases; unmatched bases: 10. CDR3 nucleotide sequence: TGTGCCAGCAGCGGGACCGGGACAGGGGCTAGAGAGCAGTACTTC. As protein: CASSGTGTGAREQYF.

This clone was counted a single time. This chain connects TRBV6-1 to TRBJ1-2, with unresolved D. V dropped 7 bases and J dropped 8 bases, with 14 bases sitting between them. The CDR3 totals 12 residues. Looked up from germline, CDR1 is MNHNS and CDR2 is SASEGT. Here the CDR3 reads CASTHRYDGYTF. The CDR3 region has the DNA TGTGCCAGCACTCACCGGTACGACGGCTACACCTTC.

The chain combines TRBV6-6 with TRBJ1-2; D uncertain. This CDR3 is 11 amino acids long. Per the germline V gene, CDR1 is MNHNY and CDR2 is SVGAGI (reference sequence). Trimming took 0 bases from V and 4 from J, leaving 0 bases between them. The CDR3 spells CASSYSYGYTF. CDR3 bases: TGTGCCAGCAGTTACTCCTATGGCTACACCTTC.

Only a few counts were recorded for this clone. This chain joins TRBV7-8 and TRBJ2-3, with D possibly being TRBD1 or TRBD2 (5 bases each). The germline V gene has CDR1 SGHVS and CDR2 FQNEAQ. The CDR3 loop spans 15 amino acids. The V and J ends lost 8 bases and 2 bases respectively, with 17 bases between them. DNA for the CDR3: TGTGCCAGCGCCTCCGGGACCTCCTACACAGATACGCAGTATTTT. It yields the protein CASASGTSYTDTQYF.

This clone has ten or more counts. This sequence joins TRBV10-3 and TRBJ1-3, with 12 bases aligning to TRBD1. The trim removed 10 bases at V and 2 bases at J, leaving 3 bases unmatched. CDR3 length equals 14 residues. Germline V gene lookup returns CDR1 ENHRY and CDR2 SYGVKD. In DNA form, the CDR3 reads TGTGCCACCGGGACAGGGGGCACTGGAAACACCATATATTTT. It specifies CATGTGGTGNTIYF.

Judged by abundance, this clone is medium-sized. V gene TRBV7-9 combines with J gene TRBJ1-1; D is ambiguous. V was clipped by 1 base and J by 12 bases, with 9 bases between them. Germline V gene sequence: CDR1 SEHNR, CDR2 FQNEAQ (reference sequence). The CDR3 totals 11 residues. Written as DNA, the CDR3 is TGTGCCAGCAGCTTAGAGATGGGAACTTTCTTT. It encodes CASSLEMGTFF.